These 5 T cell receptor beta chains were all obtained from the same sample, sequenced in a study of low-dose radiotherapy and immunotherapy resistance in tumors. Alpha and beta chains were covered, as first-strand cDNA relied on TRAV- and TRBV-specific primers. For amplifying TCRs, the PCR ran for approximately 18 cycles with Phusion, which was used together with a constant-region primer and the adapter on the V primers. TCRdb re-called the reads through MiXCR, storing one row per CDR3 protein. The table includes 9,700 or so distinct CDR3 sequences, roughly 80% detected once. Source of these receptors: a human donor with advanced metastatic prostate, ovarian, gallbladder or colorectal cancer (not recorded which). This table probably holds off-target reads from a library built for another chain.

This chain connects TRBV13 to TRBJ2-7, with 7 bases aligning to TRBD2. This CDR3 comprises 15 residues. The germline V gene encodes CDR1 PRHDT and CDR2 FYEKMQ (reference sequence). Unmatched junction bases numbered 4, after V lost 0 bases and J lost 2 bases. The CDR3: CASSLGSGGTYEQYF. CDR3 nucleotides: TGTGCCAGCAGCTTAGGGTCGGGAGGAACCTACGAGCAGTACTTC.

The chain uses TRBV2 and TRBJ1-5, with TRBD1 matching 9 bases. Germline CDR1 is SNHLY and CDR2 is FYNNEI. The CDR3 extends over 15 amino acids. V lost 5 bases, J lost 1 base, and 3 bases stayed unmatched. The CDR3 loop is CASSWTGASNQPQHF. The CDR3 DNA reads TGTGCCAGCAGTTGGACAGGGGCAAGCAATCAGCCCCAGCATTTT.

The genes are TRBV3-1 and TRBJ2-3; D not resolved. Germline CDR1 is LGHDT and CDR2 is YNNKEL (reference sequence). The V end was cut by 4 bases, the J end by 2 bases, with 10 bases between. This CDR3 contains 14 residues. Here the CDR3 DNA reads TGTGCCAGCAGCCCCTTCCACGCCACAGATACGCAGTATTTT. Its protein is CASSPFHATDTQYF.

The chain combines TRBV29-1 with TRBJ2-5; D possibly corresponds to TRBD2 (6 bases). V lost 4 bases and J lost 5, with 11 bases in between. Looked up from germline, CDR1 is SQVTM and CDR2 is ANQGSEA. The CDR3 runs to 12 residues. CDR3 protein: CSVGRGYETQYF. CDR3 coding DNA: TGCAGCGTTGGGCGGGGCTATGAGACCCAGTACTTC. Variable domain in full (rest from reference TRBV29-1 and TRBJ2-5): SAVISQKPSRDICQRGTSLTIQCQVDSQVTMMFWYRQQPGQSLTLIATANQGSEATYESGFVIDKFPISRPNLTFSTLTVSNMSPEDSSIYLCSVGRGYETQYFGPGTRLLVL.

This chain links TRBV28 with TRBJ1-5; weak D call: TRBD1 (5 bases). The germline CDR1 and CDR2 sequences are MDHEN and SYDVKM. The CDR3 is 12 residues long. Trimming took 8 bases from V and 4 from J, leaving 9 bases between them. The DNA for the CDR3 is TGTGCCAGCCATGACAGTAATCAGCCCCAGCATTTT. It yields the protein CASHDSNQPQHF.